This TCR beta chain appears in the sequencing data of a study of T-cell reconstitution after alpha-beta-depleted transplantation in children. Study-level findings and limits: Surviving recipient cells, namely T cells and thymic progenitors, were the source of high day-60 TCRbeta diversity in some patients. Reported findings indicate that, about two months after transplant, alpha-beta T cells came from several hundred expanded clones, which were derived from non-depleted graft cells.

This CDR3 has 13 amino acids. The V gene's germline CDR1 is SGHRS and CDR2 YFSETQ. V lost 0 bases to trimming and J lost 5 bases, with 6 bases between them. Unique molecular identifiers were used to barcode this TCRbeta library. TCRdb itself ran the PCR reads through MiXCR, one entry per CDR3 protein. The data hold 65,000 to 75,000 distinct CDR3 sequences, with 4.9% observed a single time. This clonotype was counted once. Its antigen is unidentified. The V and J genes are TRBV5-1 and TRBJ1-5; D call uncertain. The sequencing here drew on PBMCs, mostly from graft donor cells, taken 180 days after TCRalphabeta/CD19-depleted stem cell transplant. This receptor was obtained from a boy younger than two who had a stem cell transplant for acute myeloid leukemia, so the T cells may come from the graft donor. The DNA for the CDR3 is TGCGCCAGCAGCTTGGGGACTGATCAGCCCCAGCATTTT. Amino acids: CASSLGTDQPQHF. The whole variable domain, filled in from reference TRBV5-1 and TRBJ1-5, reads KAGVTQTPRYLIKTRGQQVTLSCSPISGHRSVSWYQQTPGQGLQFLFEYFSETQRNKGNFPGRFSGRQFSNSRSEMNVSTLELGDSALYLCASSLGTDQPQHFGDGTRLSIL.